One sample yielded the 10 T cell receptor beta chains listed below, sequenced in a study of blood T cell repertoires in COVID-19. The protocol was immunoSEQ multiplex PCR, while the TCRdb copy is restricted to in-frame clones and leaves out a portion. The sample lists tens of thousands of clones; 75% to 90% were seen once. The sequenced sample consisted of peripheral blood. All receptors derive from a woman of 80 years or more with acute or convalescent COVID-19.

This clone came up a few times. The J gene is TRBJ1-2, the V gene TRBV27; weak D call: TRBD1 (5 bases). CDR3 length: 13 amino acids. V gave up 6 bases and J gave up 6 bases, with 14 bases separating them. Germline loops: CDR1 MNHEY, CDR2 SMNVEV (reference sequence). CDR3 loop: CASSSWGDNGYTF. The CDR3 DNA reads TGTGCCAGCAGCTCTTGGGGGGATAATGGCTACACCTTC.

The genes are TRBV11-1 and TRBJ2-1; possibly TRBD2 for D (6 bases). This CDR3 contains 16 residues. Per the germline V gene, CDR1 is SGHAT and CDR2 is FQDESV (reference sequence). V was clipped by 5 bases and J by 5 bases, with 19 bases between them. CDR3 in amino acids: CASSDPGVIHNNEQFF. The CDR3 coding sequence is TGTGCCAGCAGCGACCCGGGGGTAATACATAACAATGAGCAGTTCTTC.

J is TRBJ2-7 and V is TRBV11-3; 8 bases line up with TRBD1. V lost 5 bases and J lost 4; bases outside the gene matches: 10. CDR3 length: 15 amino acids. CDR1 SGHNT and CDR2 YENEEA come from the germline V gene. CDR3 coding DNA: TGTGCCAGCAGCCCCGGACAGGGACAAGAGTACGAGCAGTACTTC. Residues: CASSPGQGQEYEQYF.

This rearrangement joins TRBV7-3 to TRBJ2-1; D is perhaps TRBD1 (7 bases). The CDR3 length is 16 residues. Germline CDR1 is SGHTA and CDR2 is FQGTGA. V gave up 5 bases and J gave up 5 bases, with 19 bases separating them. In nucleotides, the CDR3 is TGTGCCAGCAGCCTAGGCGGGACAGCTAATAACAATGAGCAGTTCTTC. This sequence encodes CASSLGGTANNNEQFF. Drawing the rest from reference TRBV7-3 and TRBJ2-1, the complete variable domain is GAGVSQTPSNKVTEKGKYVELRCDPISGHTALYWYRQSLGQGPEFLIYFQGTGAADDSGLPNDRFFAVRPEGSVSTLKIQRTERGDSAVYLCASSLGGTANNNEQFFGPGTRLTVL.

The V call is TRBV6-5, the J call TRBJ1-3, with TRBD1 matching 7 bases. J lost 4 bases, V lost 2 bases, and 5 bases had no gene match. The CDR3 loop spans 15 amino acids. Looked up from germline, CDR1 is MNHEY and CDR2 is SVGAGI. CDR3 protein: CASSYRGPTGNTIYF. The CDR3 coding sequence is TGTGCCAGCAGTTACAGGGGGCCGACGGGAAACACCATATATTTT.

This chain connects TRBV3-1 (or the pseudogene TRBV3-2) to TRBJ1-1, with D hard to call. This CDR3 region has 14 residues. CDR1 is LGHDT, CDR2 YNNKEL, per germline (reference sequence). Trimming pared 2 bases from V and 5 bases from J, leaving 12 bases between. This chain's CDR3 is CASSQSGLGTEAFF. As DNA, the CDR3 is TGTGCCAGCAGCCAAAGCGGTTTGGGGACTGAAGCTTTCTTT.

The CDR3 region has the DNA TGTGCCAGCAGCTTAGGTAGAGCTGGGGCCAACGTCCTGACTTTC. It encodes CASSLGRAGANVLTF. The rearrangement joins TRBV7-9 to TRBJ2-6; D gene uncertain. Per germline, CDR1 SEHNR and CDR2 FQNEAQ (reference sequence). This CDR3 has 15 residues. V was clipped by 1 base and J by 2 bases, with 6 bases between them. The variable domain in full, completed from reference TRBV7-9 and TRBJ2-6, reads DTGVSQNPRHKITKRGQNVTFRCDPISEHNRLYWYRQTLGQGPEFLTYFQNEAQLEKSRLLSDRFSAERPKGSFSTLEIQRTEQGDSAMYLCASSLGRAGANVLTFGAGSRLTVL.

The chain combines TRBV5-1 with TRBJ1-1, with unresolved D. Germline values: CDR1 SGHRS, CDR2 YFSETQ. This CDR3 contains 14 residues. Trimming stripped 4 bases from V and 0 bases from J, with 10 bases between. In DNA form, the CDR3 reads TGCGCCAGCAGCGGGCAGGTCATGAACACTGAAGCTTTCTTT. Translating it yields CASSGQVMNTEAFF.

This clone was seen just once. The rearrangement links TRBV5-6 to TRBJ1-5; D is possibly TRBD1 (5 bases). The V end lost 0 bases, the J end lost 1 base, and 5 bases lay between the germline ends. Germline CDR1 SGHDT, CDR2 YYEEEE. This CDR3 is built from 14 residues. The CDR3 DNA reads TGTGCCAGCAGCTTGGGACAGAGCAATCAGCCCCAGCATTTT. It codes for CASSLGQSNQPQHF.

A note on this clone: Its ends do not fully match the called genes, so a read error is possible. The chain carries TRBV7-7 and TRBJ2-5; 9 positions agree with TRBD1. Germline V lookup: CDR1 SSHAT, CDR2 FNYEAQ (reference sequence). CDR3 size: 15 residues. The CDR3 region has the DNA TGTGCTAGCAGCTTAGAAAGGACAGGGGCAGAGACCCAGTACTTC. This codes for CASSLERTGAETQYF.